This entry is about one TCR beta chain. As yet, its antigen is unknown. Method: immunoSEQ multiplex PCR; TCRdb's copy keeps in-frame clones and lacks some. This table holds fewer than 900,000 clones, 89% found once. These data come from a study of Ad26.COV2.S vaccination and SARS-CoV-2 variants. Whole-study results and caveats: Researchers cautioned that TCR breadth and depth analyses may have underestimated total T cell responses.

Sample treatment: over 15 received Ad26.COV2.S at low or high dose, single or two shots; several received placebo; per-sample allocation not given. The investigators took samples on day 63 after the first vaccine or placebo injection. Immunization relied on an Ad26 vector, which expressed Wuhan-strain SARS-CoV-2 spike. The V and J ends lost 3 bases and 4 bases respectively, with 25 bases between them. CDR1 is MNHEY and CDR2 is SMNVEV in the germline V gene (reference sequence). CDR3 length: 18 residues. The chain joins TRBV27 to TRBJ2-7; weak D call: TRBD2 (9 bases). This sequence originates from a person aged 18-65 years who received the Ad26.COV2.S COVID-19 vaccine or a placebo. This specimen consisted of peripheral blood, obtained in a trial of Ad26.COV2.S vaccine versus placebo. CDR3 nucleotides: TGTGCCAGCAGTTTTCGGGCAGGGGGCACTACTAGCGGGTACGAGCAGTACTTC. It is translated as CASSFRAGGTTSGYEQYF.